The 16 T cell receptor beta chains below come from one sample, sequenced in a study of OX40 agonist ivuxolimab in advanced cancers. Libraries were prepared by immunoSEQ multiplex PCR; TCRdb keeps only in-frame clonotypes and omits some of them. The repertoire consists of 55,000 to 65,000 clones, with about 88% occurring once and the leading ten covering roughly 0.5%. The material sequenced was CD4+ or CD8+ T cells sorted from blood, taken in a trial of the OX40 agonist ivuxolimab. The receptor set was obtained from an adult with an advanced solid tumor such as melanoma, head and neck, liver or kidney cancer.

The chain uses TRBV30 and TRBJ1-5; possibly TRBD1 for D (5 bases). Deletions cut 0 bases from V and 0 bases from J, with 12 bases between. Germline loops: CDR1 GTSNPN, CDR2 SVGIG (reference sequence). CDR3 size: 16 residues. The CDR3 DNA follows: TGTGCCTGGAGTGTAATGGGGGGATATAGCAATCAGCCCCAGCATTTT. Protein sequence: CAWSVMGGYSNQPQHF.

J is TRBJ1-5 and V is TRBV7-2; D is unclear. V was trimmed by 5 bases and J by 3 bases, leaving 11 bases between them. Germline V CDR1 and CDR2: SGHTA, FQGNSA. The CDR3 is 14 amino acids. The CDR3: CASSHGRVNQPQHF. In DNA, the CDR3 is TGTGCCAGCAGCCATGGACGGGTCAATCAGCCCCAGCATTTT.

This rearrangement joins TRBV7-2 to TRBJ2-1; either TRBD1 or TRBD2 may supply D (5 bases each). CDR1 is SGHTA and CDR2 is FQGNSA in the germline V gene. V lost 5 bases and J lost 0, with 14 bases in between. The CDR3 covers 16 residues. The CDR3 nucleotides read TGTGCCAGCAGCGCCCCCAAGGGGAGCTCCTACAATGAGCAGTTCTTC. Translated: CASSAPKGSSYNEQFF.

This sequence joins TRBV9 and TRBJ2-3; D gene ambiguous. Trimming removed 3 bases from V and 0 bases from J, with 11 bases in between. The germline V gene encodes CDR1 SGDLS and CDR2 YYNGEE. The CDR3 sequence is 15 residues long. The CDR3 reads CASSALSSSTDTQYF. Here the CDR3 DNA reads TGTGCCAGCAGCGCGTTAAGTTCTAGCACAGATACGCAGTATTTT.

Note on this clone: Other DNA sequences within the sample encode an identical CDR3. The CDR3 protein is CASSGRDRKNTEAFF. DNA of the CDR3: TGTGCCAGCAGCGGAAGGGACAGGAAGAACACTGAAGCTTTTTTT. The V and J genes are TRBV21-1 and TRBJ1-1; the listed D gene, TRBD1, was not tested against the DNA. TRBV21-1 is reported as a pseudogene. The CDR3 has 15 amino acids.

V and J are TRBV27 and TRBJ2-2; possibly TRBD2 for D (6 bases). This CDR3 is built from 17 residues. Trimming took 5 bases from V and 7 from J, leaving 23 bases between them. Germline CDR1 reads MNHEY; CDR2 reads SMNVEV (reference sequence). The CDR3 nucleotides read TGTGCCAGCAGTCCGAGCAGCTTGGCGGGAATGCTCGGGGAGCTGTTTTTT. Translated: CASSPSSLAGMLGELFF.

In nucleotides, the CDR3 is TGTGCCAGCAGTTCTAGCGGGATAATAGATACGCAGTATTTT. This translates into CASSSSGIIDTQYF. J is TRBJ2-3 and V is TRBV28; TRBD2 matches 9 bases. The length of the CDR3 is 14 residues. Germline-derived CDR1 and CDR2 are MDHEN and SYDVKM. J gave up 5 bases and V 4 bases, and 4 bases lay outside the gene matches.

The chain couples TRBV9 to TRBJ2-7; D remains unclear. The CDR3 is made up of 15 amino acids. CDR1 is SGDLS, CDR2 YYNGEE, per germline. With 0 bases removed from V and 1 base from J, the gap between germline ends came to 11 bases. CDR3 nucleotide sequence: TGTGCCAGCAGCGTAGGGTCAGCCTCGTCCTACGAGCAGTACTTC. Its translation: CASSVGSASSYEQYF.

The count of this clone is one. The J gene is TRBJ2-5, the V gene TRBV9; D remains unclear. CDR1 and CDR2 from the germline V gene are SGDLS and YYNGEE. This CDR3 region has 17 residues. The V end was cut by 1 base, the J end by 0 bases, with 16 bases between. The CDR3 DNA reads TGTGCCAGCAGCGTATCTAGTCACCATAGGGACCAAGAGACCCAGTACTTC. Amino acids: CASSVSSHHRDQETQYF.

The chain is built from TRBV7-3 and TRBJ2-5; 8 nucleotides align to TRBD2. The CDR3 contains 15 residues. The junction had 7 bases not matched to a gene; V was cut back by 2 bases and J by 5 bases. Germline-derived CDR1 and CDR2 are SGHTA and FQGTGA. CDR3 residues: CASSLGLAGMETQYF. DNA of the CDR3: TGTGCCAGCAGCTTAGGACTAGCCGGGATGGAGACCCAGTACTTC.

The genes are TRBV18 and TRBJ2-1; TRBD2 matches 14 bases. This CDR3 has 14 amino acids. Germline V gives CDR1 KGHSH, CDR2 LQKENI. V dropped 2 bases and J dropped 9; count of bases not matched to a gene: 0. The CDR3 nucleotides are TGTGCCAGCTCACCAGGACTAGCGGGAGGTGAGCAGTTCTTC. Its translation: CASSPGLAGGEQFF. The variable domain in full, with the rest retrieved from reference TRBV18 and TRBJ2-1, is NAGVMQNPRHLVRRRGQEARLRCSPMKGHSHVYWYRQLPEEGLKFMVYLQKENIIDESGMPKERFSAEFPKEGPSILRIQQVVRGDSAAYFCASSPGLAGGEQFFGPGTRLTVL.

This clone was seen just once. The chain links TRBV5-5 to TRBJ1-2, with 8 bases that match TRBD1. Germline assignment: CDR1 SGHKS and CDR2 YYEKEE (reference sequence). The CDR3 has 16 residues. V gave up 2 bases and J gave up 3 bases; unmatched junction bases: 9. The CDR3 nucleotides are TGTGCCAGCAGCTTAGGACAGGGAGGAGTGGACTATGGCTACACCTTC. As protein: CASSLGQGGVDYGYTF.

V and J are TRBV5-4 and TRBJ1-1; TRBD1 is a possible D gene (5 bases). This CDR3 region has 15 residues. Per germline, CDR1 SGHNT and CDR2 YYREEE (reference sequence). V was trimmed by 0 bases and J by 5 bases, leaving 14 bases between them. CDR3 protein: CASSLEGARGTEAFF. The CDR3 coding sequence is TGTGCCAGCAGCTTGGAAGGGGCTAGGGGTACTGAAGCTTTCTTT.

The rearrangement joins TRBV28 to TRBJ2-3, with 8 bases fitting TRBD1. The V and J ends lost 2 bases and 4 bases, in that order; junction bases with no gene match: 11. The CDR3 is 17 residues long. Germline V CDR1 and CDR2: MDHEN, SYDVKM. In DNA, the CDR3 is TGTGCCAGCAGTTTAGAGGGCCAGGGGGCGCTTTCAGATACGCAGTATTTT. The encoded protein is CASSLEGQGALSDTQYF.

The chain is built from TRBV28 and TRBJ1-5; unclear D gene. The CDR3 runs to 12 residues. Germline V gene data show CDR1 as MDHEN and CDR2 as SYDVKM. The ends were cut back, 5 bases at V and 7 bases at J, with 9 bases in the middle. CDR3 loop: CASSASQQPQHF. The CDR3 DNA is TGTGCCAGCAGTGCGAGTCAGCAGCCCCAGCATTTT. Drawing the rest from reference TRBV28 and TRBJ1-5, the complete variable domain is DVKVTQSSRYLVKRTGEKVFLECVQDMDHENMFWYRQDPGLGLRLIYFSYDVKMKEKGDIPEGYSVSREKKERFSLILESASTNQTSMYLCASSASQQPQHFGDGTRLSIL.

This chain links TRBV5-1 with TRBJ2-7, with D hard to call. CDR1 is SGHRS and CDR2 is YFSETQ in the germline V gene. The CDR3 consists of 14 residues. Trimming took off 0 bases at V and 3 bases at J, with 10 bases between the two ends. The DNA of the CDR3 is TGCGCCAGCAGCTTGGGGCTAGGTCTCTACGAGCAGTACTTC. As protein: CASSLGLGLYEQYF.